This T cell receptor beta chain was captured by sequencing in a study of blood T cell repertoires in COVID-19 (dated by TCRdb to about 2020). In the study overall: The collaborator samples originated in the United States, Italy and Spain and spanned the acute and convalescent phases of COVID-19. A de-identified subject ID, COVID-19 status, age in years and sex were almost always included in the sample metadata. HLA class I and class II types, where available, came from metadata supplied by the sample provider rather than from assay-based typing. The samples were drawn from the first 160 participants of the ongoing ImmuneRACE study and from 1,254 subjects provided by 6 global collaborators. The repertoires were made available in a free public database intended to serve as a resource for research on the immune response to SARS-CoV-2. The material from the prospective study consisted of cDNA or gDNA derived from T cells, B-cell-depleted T cells, or PBMCs. Deeply sampled blood TCRbeta repertoires from subjects exposed to, actively infected with, or recovered from COVID-19 were included in the dataset.

A distance of 5 bases separates the germline ends of V and J, which lose 1 base and 1 base respectively. Measured from the cysteine to the phenylalanine, the CDR3 is 13 residues long. The kept DNA is CDR3 alone, 39 bases in frame from the first base. The full study reports these points: The amount of clinical and demographic metadata varied by source and participant and was provided uncurated.

The immunoSEQ Assay, a bias-controlled multiplex PCR, was used to amplify TCRbeta CDR3 regions from genomic DNA. Per the source publication's procedure: Within the assay, amplification of reference gene primers was used to estimate how many nucleated cells each sample contained. To quantify the absolute abundance of each unique TCRbeta CDR3 rearrangement, sequence reads were collapsed and filtered. For each sample, productive Simpson clonality was calculated by taking the square root of Simpson's diversity index across productive rearrangements. The immuneACCESS repertoire file appears here via TCRdb, limited to in-frame rearrangements. These files lack a portion of the clones; in checked studies, under half of the deficit traces to unresolved V genes, and the cause of the others is not known. That table furnishes V, J and clone size, whereas the DNA furnished D and trimming. A total of 450,000 or so clones appear in this sample, approximately 90% of them only once. The ten largest clones represent 0.8% to 0.85% of the sample.

At one collaborating source in Seattle, patients were enrolled during active infection and were followed longitudinally through the course of disease. Collaborating institutions collected whole blood in K2EDTA tubes following their own protocols. For TCRbeta analysis, collaborator samples were shipped as frozen whole blood, as isolated PBMCs, or as DNA extracted from either sample type. Comment on this clone: Its antigen target is currently unknown. No quality values exist for individual bases; no much larger clone is one base distant. The sample holds other DNA sequences that translate to the same CDR3.

Sample: peripheral blood. The chain links TRBV12-3 or TRBV12-4 with TRBJ2-7, with no D gene named confidently. The origin of this receptor is a man younger than 35 with COVID-19, enrolled during active disease. The bases are TGTGCCAGCAGTTTAGGCCAGTCCTACGAGCAGTACTTC. The resulting protein is CASSLGQSYEQYF.